This entry describes one TCR beta chain. Germline V gene data show CDR1 as LNHDA and CDR2 as SQIVND (reference sequence). V lost 3 bases to trimming and J lost 1 base, with 15 bases between them. The CDR3 is 17 amino acids. These data originate in a study of blood T cell repertoires in COVID-19. For the study at large: The United States, Italy and Spain were the sources of the acute and convalescent COVID-19 samples. T cells, B-cell-depleted T cells, or PBMCs supplied cDNA or gDNA.

In the source study's methods: Reference gene primer amplification in the assay estimated nucleated cell counts. Clones were read by immunoSEQ multiplex PCR, and TCRdb kept only the in-frame ones, dropping some. From that table come the V and J calls and clone size; the DNA was used to work out D and trimming. The repertoire holds about 220,000 clones, about 86% seen once, with about 2.9% in the top ten. This TCR derives from a woman younger than 45 who had recovered from COVID-19. The specimen was peripheral blood. The V and J genes are TRBV19 and TRBJ1-4; D possibly corresponds to TRBD1 (5 bases). CDR3 loop: CASSIIGAGGTNEKLFF. In DNA, the CDR3 is TGTGCCAGTAGTATTATAGGGGCCGGGGGAACTAATGAAAAACTGTTTTTT.